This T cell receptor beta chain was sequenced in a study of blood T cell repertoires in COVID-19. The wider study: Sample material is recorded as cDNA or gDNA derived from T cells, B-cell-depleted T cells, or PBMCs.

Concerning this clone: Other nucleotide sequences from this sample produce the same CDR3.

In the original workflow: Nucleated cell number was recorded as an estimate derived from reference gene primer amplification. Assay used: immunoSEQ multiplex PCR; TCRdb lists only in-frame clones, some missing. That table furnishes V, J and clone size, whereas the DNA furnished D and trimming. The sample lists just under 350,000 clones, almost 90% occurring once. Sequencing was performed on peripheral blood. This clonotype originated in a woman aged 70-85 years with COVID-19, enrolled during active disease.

The CDR3 coding sequence is TGTGCCAGCTCGCCGACAGAAAACACTGAAGCTTTCTTT. Its translation: CASSPTENTEAFF. The J gene is TRBJ1-1, the V gene TRBV18; D may be TRBD1 (5 bases). Trimming removed 6 bases from V and 2 bases from J, with 10 bases in between. CDR3 length: 13 amino acids. Germline-derived CDR1 and CDR2 are KGHSH and LQKENI. Supplemented by reference TRBV18 and TRBJ1-1, the full variable domain reads NAGVMQNPRHLVRRRGQEARLRCSPMKGHSHVYWYRQLPEEGLKFMVYLQKENIIDESGMPKERFSAEFPKEGPSILRIQQVVRGDSAAYFCASSPTENTEAFFGQGTRLTVV.